This T cell receptor (beta chain) comes out of a study of OX40 agonist ivuxolimab in advanced cancers. Looked up from germline, CDR1 is SNHLY and CDR2 is FYNNEI. The V segment lost 2 bases and the J segment 0 bases; nucleotides outside the gene matches: 3. The CDR3 runs 16 residues. Here immunoSEQ multiplex PCR was the method, and the copy in TCRdb shows in-frame clones only, minus some. This sample has about 47,000 clones, with around 81% found just once. The sequenced sample was CD4+ or CD8+ T cells sorted from blood, obtained in a trial of the OX40 agonist ivuxolimab. The receptor was derived from an adult with an advanced solid tumor such as melanoma, head and neck, liver or kidney cancer. The V call is TRBV2, the J call TRBJ1-3, with 8 bases that match TRBD1. CDR3 protein: CASSERTGNSGNTIYF. DNA of the CDR3: TGTGCCAGCAGTGAACGGACAGGGAACTCTGGAAACACCATATATTTT.